Below, 13 T cell receptor beta chains from the same sample are listed, as sequenced in a study of human T cells and chemical hapten exposure. A single record per CDR3 protein comes from TCRdb applying MiXCR to the RACE reads. The sample shows about 62,000 distinct CDR3 sequences, 5.5% to 7.5% of them seen only once. Time point: pre-sensitization, week 0. Treatment: therapeutic diphenylcyclopropenone sensitization with weekly scalp DPC. The specimen comprised whole blood, sampled in connection with sensitization to the hapten diphenylcyclopropenone (DPC). The receptors shown here come from a woman aged 25 to 39 with alopecia areata. Some clones in this sample may be carry-over from other donors' samples.

The rearrangement links TRBV6-2 or TRBV6-3 to TRBJ2-1, with D unresolved. Trimming took off 7 bases at V and 5 bases at J, with 9 bases between the two ends. The CDR3 totals 12 residues. The germline V gene encodes CDR1 MNHEY and CDR2 SVGEGT. In DNA, the CDR3 is TGTGCCAGCACCCCTGCCAACAATGAGCAGTTCTTC. Its protein is CASTPANNEQFF.

This clonotype was seen more than once but under ten times. V usage is TRBV10-2 and J usage is TRBJ1-4, with 9 bases matching TRBD1. CDR1 and CDR2 (germline): WSHSY, SAAADI. The CDR3 contains 17 residues. V lost 6 bases, J lost 0 bases, and 8 bases stayed unmatched. The chain's CDR3 is CASRPGQGSTTNEKLFF. The CDR3 coding sequence is TGCGCCAGCAGGCCGGGACAGGGATCTACAACTAATGAAAAACTGTTTTTT.

This clonotype was counted ten times or more. The chain is built from TRBV9 and TRBJ1-2; D ambiguous. From germline, CDR1 is SGDLS and CDR2 YYNGEE. Trimming shortened V by 3 bases and J by 6 bases, and 9 bases separated the two germline ends. This CDR3 is built from 12 residues. This CDR3 is CASSEGEHGYTF. The CDR3 DNA follows: TGTGCCAGCAGCGAGGGAGAGCATGGCTACACCTTC. Full variable domain (remainder filled in from reference TRBV9 and TRBJ1-2): DSGVTQTPKHLITATGQRVTLRCSPRSGDLSVYWYQQSLDQGLQFLIQYYNGEERAKGNILERFSAQQFPDLHSELNLSSLELGDSALYFCASSEGEHGYTFGSGTRLTVV.

This clonotype was detected many times. This rearrangement joins TRBV29-1 to TRBJ2-3; D not certain. Germline V CDR1 and CDR2: SQVTM, ANQGSEA. Trimming cost V 0 bases and J 2 bases, with 6 bases left between them. The CDR3 runs 13 residues. CDR3 sequence (DNA): TGCAGCGTTGAAGACGAGTTCACAGATACGCAGTATTTT. Its protein is CSVEDEFTDTQYF.

By share of the sample, this clonotype is medium-sized. The rearrangement links TRBV5-1 to TRBJ2-5, with TRBD1 as a possible D gene (6 bases). The V end was cut by 4 bases, the J end by 0 bases, with 10 bases between. The CDR3 is made up of 14 amino acids. Looked up from germline, CDR1 is SGHRS and CDR2 is YFSETQ. The CDR3 loop reads CASSITGYQETQYF. As DNA, the CDR3 is TGCGCCAGCAGCATCACAGGGTACCAAGAGACCCAGTACTTC.

This clonotype was seen a few times. The V and J genes are TRBV20-1 and TRBJ2-3; D is undetermined. This CDR3 is built from 16 residues. The ends were cut back, 5 bases at V and 0 bases at J, with 18 bases in the middle. In germline, CDR1 is DFQATT, CDR2 SNEGSKA (reference sequence). The CDR3 here is CSALTSRGGSTDTQYF. The CDR3 DNA is TGCAGTGCTCTCACGAGCCGTGGCGGTAGCACAGATACGCAGTATTTT.

This rearrangement joins TRBV20-1 to TRBJ1-2; D possibly corresponds to TRBD1 (5 bases). CDR3 length: 15 amino acids. Trimming cost V 4 bases and J 7 bases, with 22 bases left between them. Germline V CDR1 and CDR2: DFQATT, SNEGSKA (reference sequence). CDR3: CSANPPGDGGGGYTF. CDR3 in DNA: TGCAGTGCTAATCCCCCAGGCGATGGGGGTGGTGGCTACACCTTC.

This chain connects TRBV7-9 to TRBJ1-6; D is unclear. V dropped 1 base and J dropped 8 bases, with 6 bases sitting between them. From germline, CDR1 is SEHNR and CDR2 FQNEAQ (reference sequence). This CDR3 comprises 13 residues. In DNA form, the CDR3 reads TGTGCCAGCAGCTTAGTTATGGATTCACCCCTCCACTTT. Encoded protein: CASSLVMDSPLHF.

This clonotype has a handful of counts. The rearrangement links TRBV7-9 to TRBJ2-7; unclear D gene. This CDR3 is 13 amino acids long. Germline V gives CDR1 SEHNR, CDR2 FQNEAQ (reference sequence). Trimming shortened V by 3 bases and J by 4 bases, and 10 bases separated the two germline ends. CDR3 nucleotides: TGTGCCAGCAGCTTCACCAATTCGTACGAGCAGTACTTC. Translating gives CASSFTNSYEQYF.

This clonotype was counted many times. V gene TRBV12-3 or TRBV12-4 combines with J gene TRBJ1-1; 10 bases align to TRBD1. This CDR3 comprises 19 residues. The J segment lost 2 bases and the V segment lost 6 bases, leaving 18 bases of the junction unmatched. CDR3 nucleotide sequence: TGTGCCAGCAGCCCCGAGGTACCGGGACAGGGGCGCCTAAACACTGAAGCTTTCTTT. It yields the protein CASSPEVPGQGRLNTEAFF.

This clonotype showed up many times. This rearrangement joins TRBV11-2 to TRBJ2-2, with 7 bases lining up with TRBD1. The ends lost 0 bases at V and 3 bases at J; junction bases unmatched: 4. The CDR3 consists of 16 residues. CDR1 is SGHAT, CDR2 FQNNGV, per germline. The CDR3 DNA sequence: TGTGCCAGCAGCTTAGAAGGGGACAGTCACACCGGGGAGCTGTTTTTT. Protein: CASSLEGDSHTGELFF.

This clonotype was seen a few times. The chain couples TRBV30 to TRBJ2-2; possibly TRBD2 for D (5 bases). The CDR3 covers 13 residues. Trimming cost V 3 bases and J 3 bases, with 8 bases left between them. CDR1 and CDR2 from the germline V gene are GTSNPN and SVGIG (reference sequence). CDR3 in amino acids: CAWRGAYTGELFF. The CDR3 DNA reads TGTGCCTGGAGGGGAGCCTACACCGGGGAGCTGTTTTTT.

Ten or more counts support this clonotype. This chain uses TRBV6-5 with TRBJ2-7; TRBD2 agrees at 10 bases. Trimming removed 6 bases from V and 0 bases from J; junction bases left unmatched: 2. This CDR3 has 14 amino acids. Per the germline V gene, CDR1 is MNHEY and CDR2 is SVGAGI. The CDR3 reads CASRLAGDSYEQYF. CDR3 coding DNA: TGTGCCAGCAGGCTAGCGGGGGACTCCTACGAGCAGTACTTC.